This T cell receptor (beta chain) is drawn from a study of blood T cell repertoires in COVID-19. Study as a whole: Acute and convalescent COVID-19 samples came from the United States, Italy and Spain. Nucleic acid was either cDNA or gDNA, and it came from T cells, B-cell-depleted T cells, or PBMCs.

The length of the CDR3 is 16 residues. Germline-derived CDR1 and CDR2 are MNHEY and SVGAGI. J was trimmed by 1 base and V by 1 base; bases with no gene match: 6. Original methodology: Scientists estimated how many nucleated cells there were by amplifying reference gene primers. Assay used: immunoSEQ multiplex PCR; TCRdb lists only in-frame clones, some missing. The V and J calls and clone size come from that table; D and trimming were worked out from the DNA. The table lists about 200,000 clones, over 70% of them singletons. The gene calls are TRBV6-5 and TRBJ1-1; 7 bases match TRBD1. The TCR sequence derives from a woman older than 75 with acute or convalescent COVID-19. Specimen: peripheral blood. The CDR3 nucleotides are TGTGCCAGCAGTTACTATACCAGGACAGGGAACACTGAAGCTTTCTTT. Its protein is CASSYYTRTGNTEAFF.